This T cell receptor beta chain originates from a study of T cell responses to AZD1222 COVID-19 vaccine. Study in general: Pooling was applied to second doses at about 4 or about 12 weeks. General study points: Among the donors, most were white British and more were female, and clonal diversity was possibly underestimated. At 160-218 and 743-854, vaccine-associated CD4 TCRs were dominant, and they spanned spike.

Worth noting for this clone: Its specificity is unknown.

The V gene lost 5 bases and the J gene lost 7 bases, with 12 bases spanning the gap. Germline CDR1 and CDR2: MRHNA and SNTAGT. The CDR3 runs 13 residues. This table comes from immunoSEQ multiplex PCR, and its TCRdb copy is limited to in-frame clones, with some not included. This sample has 100,000 to 120,000 clones; about 80% occur once, and the top ten carry around 5.1%. The input for sequencing was peripheral blood, taken on day 0 of AZD1222 vaccination. This TCR was recovered from an adult in good health. The chain recombines TRBV6-4 with TRBJ1-5; D may be TRBD1 (5 bases). The chain's CDR3 is CASSSRAGQPQHF. The CDR3, as DNA: TGTGCCAGCAGTAGCAGGGCAGGCCAGCCCCAGCATTTT.